This T cell receptor (beta chain) was recorded in a study of T cell responses to AZD1222 COVID-19 vaccine. The V gene lost 5 bases and the J gene lost 4 bases, with 12 bases spanning the gap. Germline V gene data show CDR1 as SEHNR and CDR2 as FQNEAQ (reference sequence). CDR3 length: 14 amino acids. With respect to this clone: Its antigen remains unknown.

Some clones are missing from TCRdb's copy, which holds only in-frame ones; the method was immunoSEQ multiplex PCR. This sample has 140,000 to 150,000 clones, with around 92% found just once. Findings and limits, study-wide: Increased Spike-specific TCR breadth and depth were observed after two AZD1222 doses.

Second-dose recipients at about 4 or about 12 weeks were treated as one pooled group. The receptor's source is an adult who received the AZD1222 COVID-19 vaccine. The chain links TRBV7-9 to TRBJ1-5, with D perhaps TRBD1 (6 bases). The sequencing used peripheral blood, collected 28 days after the second AZD1222 dose. CDR3 in amino acids: CASSNRTENQPQHF. The CDR3, as DNA: TGTGCCAGCAGCAACAGGACAGAAAATCAGCCCCAGCATTTT.